This T cell receptor beta chain was profiled in a study of regulatory T cells in long-lasting Graves disease (dated by TCRdb to the early 2020s). For context, the study as a whole: Antithyroid drugs had been taken for less than 3 months by newly diagnosed Graves' disease patients. Peripheral blood TCR sequencing and RNA sequencing compared persistent Graves' disease patients with newly diagnosed Graves' disease patients. The study took place in China and was registered as a clinical trial. A total of roughly 35 samples underwent TCR sequencing: about 13 from persistent and around 20 from newly diagnosed Graves' disease patients. The study at large found these results: The authors noted that the small sample size was a limitation that may lower accuracy. Patients with persistent disease shared more public clonotypes (fewer than 3,000) than newly diagnosed patients did (around 980). Compared with newly diagnosed patients, patients with persistent Graves' disease had lower TCR Shannon entropy and fewer highly expanded clones, which suggests clonal expansion. Sequencing and analysis were restricted to the TCR beta chain. Persistent disease showed preferential use of TRBV28, TRBJ1-2 and TRBJ2-5, whereas newly diagnosed disease favored TRBV20-1 and TRBJ2-1. The study examined only peripheral blood because the primary lesion, thyroid tissue, could not be accessed.

From its cysteine to its phenylalanine, the CDR3 spans 16 amino acids. Kept here is only the CDR3 DNA, which spans 48 bases and is read in frame from base 1. CDR1 is given as SGHTS and CDR2 as YDEGEE, both from the germline V gene. The germline V end is reduced by 0 bases and the J end by 8 bases; junction bases left unmatched: 10. This clonotype occurred once. Its antigen is still unknown. No clone much larger than this one lies a single base away; base qualities are absent. A read on its own is weak evidence. Libraries were built with multiplex PCR. The data were produced on an Illumina HiSeq 4000. To build TCR beta libraries, CDR3 regions were amplified by Arm-PCR using iRepertoire HTBI primers. Before sequencing, the PCR products underwent gel purification. Per the authors' processing: Gene usage analysis of CDR3 amino acid clonotypes relied on the roughly 58 TRBV and 15 or so TRBJ segments identified across samples. Filtered high-quality paired reads were merged into contigs using COPE and FqMerger. BLAST was used to align contigs to IMGT TRBV, TRBD and TRBJ reference genes, and CDR3 was defined according to IMGT. Highly expanded clones were defined as clonotypes with a frequency above 0.1%. Shannon entropy served as the measure of repertoire diversity, while the Gini coefficient captured V-J evenness. A clonotype was considered public if more than one individual shared it. The public reads were reanalyzed by TCRdb: fastp trimming at Q25, MiXCR alignment, in-frame beta chains only. Rows matching on CDR3 protein sequence are summarized as one entry with the most common DNA and genes. The V and J calls here are based on TCRdb, not the publication. The sample table records about 500,000 distinct CDR3 sequences; about 12% of these occur just once. Clones ranked in the top ten supply around 10% of the sample.

This specimen's time point label, interpreted: newly diagnosed GD, antithyroid drugs for less than 3 months. For both TCR sequencing and RNA sequencing, RNA was extracted from PBMCs using TRIzol. Graves' disease was diagnosed according to American Thyroid Association guidelines. Patients for the study were recruited at an endocrinology department in Xi'an, China. Each patient gave approximately 10 milliliters of peripheral blood, collected in an EDTA anticoagulant tube. Ficoll Paque Plus density gradient separation was used to isolate PBMCs, and no further T cell sorting was done. An Agilent 2100 Bioanalyzer and agarose gel were used to check RNA quality, while a NanoDrop 2000 measured RNA concentration. The same sample was also used in a study of T cells in Graves' hyperthyroidism and ophthalmopathy. Looking at the second paper: Stable Graves' hyperthyroidism was defined as no progression to ophthalmopathy during 18 months of follow-up. Hyperthyroidism patients were newly diagnosed, had a disease duration of under 2 months, and were aged 18 to 65 years. Any patient with an uncontrolled infection, another autoimmune disease, pregnancy or lactation was excluded. Clinical symptoms, serum thyroxine and TRAb, thyroid ultrasound, and orbital computed tomography formed the basis for the diagnoses. The first round of RT-PCR for the TCR CDR3 was performed with the HTBI primer set and the Qiagen OneStep RT-PCR kit. Blood samples also contained most of the expanded thyroid clonotypes (frequency above 0.001), which suggests that blood repertoires may reflect thyroid immune responses. A 13 V-J signature model separated ophthalmopathy from stable hyperthyroidism, with just over 85% sensitivity and approximately 81% specificity in cross-validation and 80%/75% in testing. In validation, the model predicted progression to ophthalmopathy a median of around six months before onset, with approximately 70% sensitivity and roughly 73% specificity. To identify distinguishing TCR V-J signatures, a discovery cohort of around 98 patients was used, comprising roughly 45 with Graves' ophthalmopathy and roughly 60 with stable Graves' hyperthyroidism. Whether ophthalmopathy could be predicted prospectively was tested in an independent validation cohort made up of fewer than 20 hyperthyroidism patients plus 17 patients who later progressed to ophthalmopathy. The 95 to 100 discovery patients were randomly split 7:3 into training and test sets. In several Graves' hyperthyroidism patients, the study also compared T-cell repertoires from thyroid tissue with T-cell repertoires from blood. After blood sampling, hyperthyroidism patients were treated with methimazole at a starting dose of 30 mg daily, and ophthalmopathy patients were treated with high-dose intravenous methylprednisolone. Libraries were constructed in a second round of multiplex PCR, after which size selection and purification were performed. Paired-end sequencing of the libraries was performed with 100 bp reads on an Illumina HiSeq2000. SOAPnuke was used to process the raw data, with reads discarded if the reads contained adapters or uncalled bases, had a mean Phred below 15, or lacked an exact constant-primer or identifier match. COPE v1.2.5 was used to merge the high-quality paired reads, and each unique nucleotide sequence was defined as a clonotype. MiTCR v1.1 was used to align clonotypes to the IMGT TRBV, TRBD and TRBJ reference segments. The analysis included only V-J combinations with a frequency above 0.0001, which together covered around 99% of the repertoires. The TCS score was defined as F50 (clonal expansion) divided by E x V (chaos), with BLOSUM62-based TCRdist calculated between CDR3 peptides within each V-J. Welch's t-statistics and random forest reduced around 520 V-J features to 10 to 15, which were used in a naive Bayes classifier (R e1071). No statistical method was used to set the sample size in advance, and investigators knew the group allocation. According to the paper, TCR Vbeta CDR3 sequencing was carried out on 135 peripheral blood samples, which came from fewer than 50 ophthalmopathy, around 75 hyperthyroidism and roughly 17 progressor patients.

The sequences come from peripheral blood mononuclear cells (PBMCs), collected at new diagnosis, from a patient treated with antithyroid drugs. The sequence was collected from a woman aged 25-40 years with Graves disease. Donor details come from another sample of the same person, matched by shared clones. The chain joins TRBV5-8 to TRBJ1-2, with 10 bases in between that match TRBD1. At the DNA level, the sequence is TGTGCCAGCAGCTTGGTTGACAGGGGGCTTTCTCGGGGCTACACCTTC. Translation gives CASSLVDRGLSRGYTF.